These 20 T cell receptor beta chains were all obtained from the same sample, sequenced in a study of shared clonotypes between healthy human individuals (dated by TCRdb to about 2020). The receptor library was made with the immunoSEQ multiplex PCR assay. In TCRdb, the immuneACCESS table is reduced to in-frame sequences with V and J assigned. These tables do not hold every clone; where another copy was compared, an unresolved V gene accounts for under half, and the others remain unexplained. The sample records just over 2,000,000 clones, around 95% of which are singletons. Of the sample, 0.13% is held by the ten largest clones. The sample comprised naive CD4+ T cells sorted from blood. The sample's cell subset or site, from its label and the paper: CD45RA+ positively selected. These receptors were taken from a young man in good health.

The chain carries TRBV5-1 and TRBJ2-3; 7 bases fit TRBD2. There are 17 residues in the CDR3. With 2 bases clipped from V and 2 bases from J, the junction kept 11 bases outside the gene matches. Germline loops: CDR1 SGHRS, CDR2 YFSETQ. The CDR3 DNA reads as TGCGCCAGCAGCTTATCTTCGATGGGAGGGATCACAGATACGCAGTATTTT. The encoded protein is CASSLSSMGGITDTQYF.

Points on this clone: Germline is not matched at one junction end, which may reflect a read error. CDR3 coding DNA: TGTGCAAGCACGGGGGGTAATGAGGAAAAACTGTTTTTT. It codes for CASTGGNEEKLFF. The chain has TRBV9 and TRBJ1-4; possibly TRBD1 for D (5 bases). From germline, CDR1 is SGDLS and CDR2 YYNGEE. This CDR3 is 13 amino acids long.

V is TRBV29-1 and J is TRBJ2-7; 8 positions agree with TRBD2. The junction had 12 bases not matched to a gene; V was cut back by 5 bases and J by 6 bases. This CDR3 is 14 amino acids long. CDR1 and CDR2 from the germline V gene are SQVTM and ANQGSEA. The CDR3: CSVSSPGLGAEQYF. CDR3 nucleotides: TGCAGCGTTTCTTCACCGGGACTAGGAGCCGAGCAGTACTTC.

This chain uses TRBV5-1 with TRBJ2-1; 7 bases are a match to TRBD1. Trimming at V came to 0 bases and at J to 4 bases, leaving 10 bases not matched to a gene. Germline loops: CDR1 SGHRS, CDR2 YFSETQ. The CDR3 has 17 residues. The CDR3 DNA is TGCGCCAGCAGCTTGGGGGCCCCACAGGGGATGTACAATGAGCAGTTCTTC. Protein: CASSLGAPQGMYNEQFF.

The J gene is TRBJ2-1, the V gene TRBV10-3, with 9 bases fitting TRBD2. Germline lookup yields CDR1 ENHRY and CDR2 SYGVKD. The CDR3 extends over 16 amino acids. After removal of 0 bases from V and 9 bases from J, the junction contained 9 bases not matched to a gene. CDR3: CAISESGTSSNGEQFF. CDR3 DNA: TGTGCCATCAGTGAGTCCGGGACTAGCTCTAACGGTGAGCAGTTCTTC.

Worth noting for this clone: The same CDR3 also results from other DNA sequences found in this sample. The CDR3 DNA reads TGTGCCAGCAGTTTCACAGGGGGCGGGGAGACCCAGTACTTC. Translating it yields CASSFTGGGETQYF. The chain is built from TRBV6-5 and TRBJ2-5; TRBD1 matches 9 bases. The V gene end was trimmed by 4 bases and the J gene end by 5 bases; junction bases not matched to a gene: 5. The germline V gene has CDR1 MNHEY and CDR2 SVGAGI. The CDR3 length is 14 residues.

V is TRBV28 and J is TRBJ1-3; perhaps TRBD1 as D (6 bases). CDR3 length equals 14 residues. Per the germline V gene, CDR1 is MDHEN and CDR2 is SYDVKM. The V gene lost 2 bases and the J gene lost 2 bases, with 7 bases spanning the gap. The CDR3 loop is CASSLGDTGNTIYF. The CDR3 DNA sequence: TGTGCCAGCAGTTTAGGGGACACTGGAAACACCATATATTTT.

V usage is TRBV10-1 and J usage is TRBJ2-2; a weak D match, TRBD2 (5 bases). V lost 3 bases to trimming and J lost 6 bases, with 14 bases between them. The CDR3 consists of 15 residues. Germline V gene data show CDR1 as WNHNN and CDR2 as SYGVQD (reference sequence). The CDR3 DNA reads TGCGCCAGCAGTGATGACGCGGGTCGGTCCGGGGAGCTGTTTTTT. Translated, it gives CASSDDAGRSGELFF.

The chain carries TRBV7-2 and TRBJ1-3; maybe TRBD1 (6 bases). Germline V CDR1 and CDR2: SGHTA, FQGNSA. The CDR3 length is 18 residues. V lost 1 base and J 3 bases, leaving 19 bases between the germline ends. The CDR3 sequence: CASSLVGTPTGGGNTIYF. CDR3 DNA: TGTGCCAGCAGCTTAGTAGGCACCCCGACAGGAGGTGGAAACACCATATATTTT. Drawing the rest from reference TRBV7-2 and TRBJ1-3, the complete variable domain is GAGVSQSPSNKVTEKGKDVELRCDPISGHTALYWYRQSLGQGLEFLIYFQGNSAPDKSGLPSDRFSAERTGGSVSTLTIQRTQQEDSAVYLCASSLVGTPTGGGNTIYFGEGSWLTVV.

The chain carries TRBV2 and TRBJ2-1, with D maybe TRBD2 (5 bases). V was pared by 6 bases and J by 0 bases, with 9 bases between. The CDR3 is 14 amino acids. Germline V gene data show CDR1 as SNHLY and CDR2 as FYNNEI. CDR3: CASRVAYSYNEQFF. CDR3 coding DNA: TGTGCCAGCAGGGTAGCGTACTCCTACAATGAGCAGTTCTTC. The whole variable domain, remainder taken from reference TRBV2 and TRBJ2-1, is EPEVTQTPSHQVTQMGQEVILRCVPISNHLYFYWYRQILGQKVEFLVSFYNNEISEKSEIFDDQFSVERPDGSNFTLKIRSTKLEDSAMYFCASRVAYSYNEQFFGPGTRLTVL.

The rearrangement joins TRBV6-6 to TRBJ1-4, with D perhaps TRBD1 (5 bases). The CDR3 covers 15 residues. Germline V gene lookup returns CDR1 MNHNY and CDR2 SVGAGI (reference sequence). V lost 0 bases and J lost 4, with 9 bases in between. The CDR3 DNA follows: TGTGCCAGCAGTTACTCGTGGGGGGTTAATGAAAAACTGTTTTTT. Protein: CASSYSWGVNEKLFF.

The J gene is TRBJ2-1, the V gene TRBV6-1, with D possibly matching TRBD2 (5 bases). Germline CDR1 is MNHNS and CDR2 is SASEGT. This CDR3 has 14 amino acids. The V gene lost 3 bases and the J gene lost 4 bases, with 10 bases spanning the gap. This chain's CDR3 is CASSDRTLYNEQFF. The CDR3 DNA reads as TGTGCCAGCAGTGACCGGACTCTATACAATGAGCAGTTCTTC.

The chain joins TRBV5-1 to TRBJ1-5; TRBD1 agrees at 7 bases. Germline values: CDR1 SGHRS, CDR2 YFSETQ. V trimming: 0 bases; J trimming: 8 bases; junction bases outside the gene matches: 5. CDR3 length: 14 amino acids. CDR3 loop: CASSLEGGAEPQHF. In DNA form, the CDR3 reads TGCGCCAGCAGCTTGGAAGGGGGCGCGGAGCCCCAGCATTTT.

The chain combines TRBV7-2 with TRBJ2-2; 10 bases are shared with TRBD2. This CDR3 has 16 residues. Germline CDR1 is SGHTA and CDR2 is FQGNSA. V was pared by 1 base and J by 5 bases, with 4 bases of the junction left unmatched. DNA for the CDR3: TGTGCCAGCAGCTTAGGGAGCGGGAGGGCGACCGGGGAGCTGTTTTTT. Its translation: CASSLGSGRATGELFF.

This rearrangement joins TRBV7-2 to TRBJ2-2; perhaps TRBD2 as D (5 bases). V lost 5 bases and J 1 base, leaving 14 bases between the germline ends. CDR1 is SGHTA, CDR2 FQGNSA, per germline. The CDR3 length is 16 residues. The DNA for the CDR3 is TGTGCCAGCAGCGCCTTAGGGAGTCGGAACACCGGGGAGCTGTTTTTT. Its translation is CASSALGSRNTGELFF.

The chain uses TRBV30 and TRBJ2-1; 8 bases match TRBD2. Germline V gene data show CDR1 as GTSNPN and CDR2 as SVGIG (reference sequence). Trimming cost V 1 base and J 11 bases; bases outside gene matches: 10. The CDR3 runs to 14 residues. This CDR3 is CAWSGSGGGRKQFF. The CDR3, as DNA: TGTGCCTGGAGTGGAAGCGGGGGCGGCAGAAAGCAGTTCTTC.

This clone has just one count. The chain joins TRBV7-9 to TRBJ2-2; a weak D match, TRBD1 (5 bases). Germline loops: CDR1 SEHNR, CDR2 FQNEAQ (reference sequence). CDR3 length equals 15 residues. Trimming took off 2 bases at V and 5 bases at J, with 12 bases between the two ends. This CDR3 reads CASSLNPGCTGELFF. CDR3 DNA: TGTGCCAGCAGCTTAAATCCAGGGTGTACCGGGGAGCTGTTTTTT.

The rearrangement uses TRBV6-1 and TRBJ1-1; D unresolved. The CDR3 covers 13 residues. Germline CDR1 and CDR2: MNHNS and SASEGT. Trimming pared 7 bases from V and 1 base from J, leaving 10 bases between. CDR3 protein: CASKTSANTEAFF. In nucleotides, the CDR3 is TGTGCCAGCAAAACTTCAGCGAACACTGAAGCTTTCTTT.

The chain is built from TRBV9 and TRBJ2-7, with TRBD1 matching over 10 bases. CDR1 is SGDLS, CDR2 YYNGEE, per germline. There are 15 residues in the CDR3. Germline trimming cut 0 bases from V and 2 bases from J; bases unmatched to any gene: 2. CDR3 region: CASSVAGQGPYEQYF. CDR3 sequence (DNA): TGTGCCAGCAGCGTAGCGGGACAGGGGCCCTACGAGCAGTACTTC.

This chain joins TRBV19 and TRBJ2-7, with 8 positions matching TRBD1. Trimming cost V 5 bases and J 4 bases; bases outside gene matches: 10. In germline, CDR1 is LNHDA, CDR2 SQIVND (reference sequence). The CDR3 consists of 15 residues. As DNA, the CDR3 is TGTGCCAGTAGTGTTGCGACAGGGGTGGGGTACGAGCAGTACTTC. Its protein is CASSVATGVGYEQYF. The complete variable domain, with remaining parts taken from reference TRBV19 and TRBJ2-7, reads DGGITQSPKYLFRKEGQNVTLSCEQNLNHDAMYWYRQDPGQGLRLIYYSQIVNDFQKGDIAEGYSVSREKKESFPLTVTSAQKNPTAFYLCASSVATGVGYEQYFGPGTRLTVT.